These 32 T cell receptor beta chains share one sample of origin, sequenced in a study of blood T cell repertoires in COVID-19. Sequencing used immunoSEQ multiplex PCR; TCRdb keeps in-frame clones, though not all of them. Of 150,000 or so clones listed, approximately 90% are singletons. The sample consisted of PBMCs or T cells enriched from blood (not recorded which). These TCRs come from a woman between 45 and 60 years old who had recovered from COVID-19.

The gene calls are TRBV5-4 and TRBJ1-1, with D tentatively TRBD1 (5 bases). Germline values: CDR1 SGHNT, CDR2 YYREEE (reference sequence). CDR3 size: 13 residues. Trimming stripped 3 bases from V and 4 bases from J, with 10 bases between. The CDR3 DNA reads TGTGCCAGCAGCTATTCTACAGGCACTGAAGCTTTCTTT. Amino acids: CASSYSTGTEAFF. Filled out from reference TRBV5-4 and TRBJ1-1, the complete variable domain reads ETGVTQSPTHLIKTRGQQVTLRCSSQSGHNTVSWYQQALGQGPQFIFQYYREEENGRGNFPPRFSGLQFPNYSSELNVNALELDDSALYLCASSYSTGTEAFFGQGTRLTVV.

The chain is built from TRBV18 and TRBJ2-7; D is perhaps TRBD1 (5 bases). There are 14 residues in the CDR3. Looked up from germline, CDR1 is KGHSH and CDR2 is LQKENI. With 1 base removed from V and 3 bases from J, the gap between germline ends came to 10 bases. CDR3 nucleotides: TGTGCCAGCTCACCACTTTCCAGGGTCTACGAGCAGTACTTC. Its protein is CASSPLSRVYEQYF.

The V gene is TRBV2, the J gene TRBJ1-2; perhaps TRBD1 as D (5 bases). Trimming left V 4 bases short and J 1 base short, with 16 bases between. The CDR3 runs to 16 residues. The germline CDR1 and CDR2 sequences are SNHLY and FYNNEI. CDR3 sequence reads: CASSGRAGPINYGYTF. CDR3 nucleotide sequence: TGTGCCAGCAGTGGCCGAGCAGGGCCAATTAACTATGGCTACACCTTC.

About this clone itself: This sample includes further DNA sequences coding for the same CDR3. The chain links TRBV18 to TRBJ1-1; TRBD1 is a possible D gene (5 bases). V was cut by 4 bases and J by 1 base, with 10 bases left in between. The CDR3 extends over 14 amino acids. In germline, CDR1 is KGHSH, CDR2 LQKENI. The CDR3 nucleotides are TGTGCCAGCTCACTGCAGGGCGGGAACACTGAAGCTTTCTTT. Protein product: CASSLQGGNTEAFF.

V and J are TRBV6-5 and TRBJ2-7, with TRBD1 matching over 8 bases. There are 13 residues in the CDR3. Germline V gene data show CDR1 as MNHEY and CDR2 as SVGAGI. The V gene end was trimmed by 8 bases and the J gene end by 2 bases; junction bases not matched to a gene: 5. As DNA, the CDR3 is TGTGCCAGCCTAGGACAGGGAGCCTACGAGCAGTACTTC. This encodes CASLGQGAYEQYF.

The V gene is TRBV19, the J gene TRBJ1-6; D is uncertain. The CDR3 sequence is 15 residues long. Trimming stripped 2 bases from V and 8 bases from J, with 13 bases between. Germline-derived CDR1 and CDR2 are LNHDA and SQIVND (reference sequence). The CDR3 loop is CASSINGVLDSPLHF. DNA for the CDR3: TGTGCCAGTAGTATAAACGGGGTACTCGATTCACCCCTCCACTTT.

This clone was seen a single time. The chain has TRBV2 and TRBJ2-7, with D hard to call. CDR1 is SNHLY and CDR2 is FYNNEI in the germline V gene. The germline V and J ends were trimmed by 8 bases and 1 base, with 12 bases remaining between them. The CDR3 sequence is 13 residues long. The CDR3 DNA is TGTGCCAGCGCTGCACGGTTGTCCTACGAGCAGTACTTC. Translated: CASAARLSYEQYF.

This rearrangement joins TRBV11-2 to TRBJ2-1; 9 bases line up with TRBD1. Germline CDR1 and CDR2: SGHAT and FQNNGV. The CDR3 is 14 residues long. V gave up 4 bases and J gave up 5 bases; unmatched junction bases: 3. In DNA form, the CDR3 reads TGTGCCAGCAGCTCGACAGGGGGGGACAATGAGCAGTTCTTC. It is translated as CASSSTGGDNEQFF.

V is TRBV11-2 and J is TRBJ2-3; 10 bases fit TRBD2. With V trimmed by 5 bases and J by 5 bases, 7 bases remained unmatched. This CDR3 region has 15 residues. Germline assignment: CDR1 SGHAT and CDR2 FQNNGV. CDR3 protein: CASSTSGGAGDTQYF. The CDR3 nucleotides are TGTGCCAGCAGCACAAGCGGGGGGGCAGGAGATACGCAGTATTTT.

V and J are TRBV19 and TRBJ1-5; D remains ambiguous. There are 15 residues in the CDR3. CDR1 LNHDA and CDR2 SQIVND come from the germline V gene (reference sequence). Trimming removed 1 base at V and 1 base at J, with 8 bases between. The CDR3 reads CASSIGRLSNQPQHF. For the CDR3, the DNA is TGTGCCAGTAGTATAGGCAGGCTAAGCAATCAGCCCCAGCATTTT. Complete variable domain (other parts from reference TRBV19 and TRBJ1-5): DGGITQSPKYLFRKEGQNVTLSCEQNLNHDAMYWYRQDPGQGLRLIYYSQIVNDFQKGDIAEGYSVSREKKESFPLTVTSAQKNPTAFYLCASSIGRLSNQPQHFGDGTRLSIL.

The V and J genes are TRBV5-1 and TRBJ2-7; D possibly corresponds to TRBD1 (6 bases). CDR1 and CDR2 from the germline V gene are SGHRS and YFSETQ. The CDR3 is 14 residues long. V lost 1 base and J 2 bases, leaving 10 bases between the germline ends. The CDR3 bases are TGCGCCAGCAGCTTGCCGGACAGTACCTACGAGCAGTACTTC. Residues: CASSLPDSTYEQYF.

The rearrangement links TRBV27 to TRBJ1-1; TRBD1 is a possible D gene (6 bases). CDR3 size: 12 residues. The V end lost 7 bases, the J end lost 5 bases, and 11 bases lay between the germline ends. The germline CDR1 and CDR2 sequences are MNHEY and SMNVEV (reference sequence). CDR3 region: CASKGGWTEAFF. The CDR3 DNA sequence: TGTGCCAGCAAAGGGGGTTGGACTGAAGCTTTCTTT.

In its sample, this clone was seen a few times. The chain is built from TRBV7-8 and TRBJ2-7; 8 bases align to TRBD2. The CDR3 sequence is 14 residues long. The V segment lost 7 bases and the J segment 4 bases; nucleotides outside the gene matches: 9. Germline loops: CDR1 SGHVS, CDR2 FQNEAQ. CDR3 coding DNA: TGTGCCAGCACCGGCGCAGCGGGGGTATACGAGCAGTACTTC. Protein product: CASTGAAGVYEQYF.

The sample holds a few counts of this clone. The chain links TRBV12-5 to TRBJ2-1; a weak D match, TRBD1 (5 bases). Trimming pared 6 bases from V and 0 bases from J, leaving 15 bases between. This CDR3 spans 16 amino acids. Germline CDR1 is LGHNT and CDR2 is FRNRAP. Written as DNA, the CDR3 is TGTGCTAGTGGACCCGCGACAGTACCCTCCTACAATGAGCAGTTCTTC. Its translation: CASGPATVPSYNEQFF.

This chain uses TRBV6-4 with TRBJ1-1, with a possible D match to TRBD1 (5 bases). The V gene lost 4 bases and the J gene lost 5 bases, with 11 bases spanning the gap. The CDR3 runs 13 residues. CDR1 is MRHNA, CDR2 SNTAGT, per germline. The CDR3, as DNA: TGTGCCAGCAGTGGATCGAAGGGGACTGAAGCTTTCTTT. It is translated as CASSGSKGTEAFF.

This chain connects TRBV11-2 to TRBJ1-6; 9 positions agree with TRBD1. Per germline, CDR1 SGHAT and CDR2 FQNNGV. V shed 5 bases and J 11 bases; nucleotides not matched to a gene: 4. The CDR3 totals 13 residues. The CDR3, as DNA: TGTGCCAGCAGCCCCGGGACAGGGACACCCCTCCACTTT. Residues: CASSPGTGTPLHF. The entire variable domain, with the rest obtained from reference TRBV11-2 and TRBJ1-6, is as follows: EAGVAQSPRYKIIEKRQSVAFWCNPISGHATLYWYQQILGQGPKLLIQFQNNGVVDDSQLPKDRFSAERLKGVDSTLKIQPAKLEDSAVYLCASSPGTGTPLHFGNGTRLTVT.

The chain joins TRBV29-1 to TRBJ2-7, with 7 bases aligning to TRBD1. V was pared by 1 base and J by 3 bases, with 12 bases of the junction left unmatched. This CDR3 is 16 amino acids long. The germline CDR1 and CDR2 sequences are SQVTM and ANQGSEA. DNA for the CDR3: TGCAGCGTTGAAGGAGGAGCAGGGGGTCACTTCTACGAGCAGTACTTC. Encoded protein: CSVEGGAGGHFYEQYF.

This chain links TRBV2 with TRBJ2-3, with 11 bases fitting TRBD2. The trim removed 10 bases at V and 1 base at J, leaving 1 base unmatched. CDR3 size: 13 residues. CDR1 and CDR2 from the germline V gene are SNHLY and FYNNEI. CDR3 sequence (DNA): TGTGCCAAACTAGCGGGGGGCACAGATACGCAGTATTTT. Translating it yields CAKLAGGTDTQYF. Combining the CDR3 with reference TRBV2 and TRBJ2-3 gives the whole variable domain EPEVTQTPSHQVTQMGQEVILRCVPISNHLYFYWYRQILGQKVEFLVSFYNNEISEKSEIFDDQFSVERPDGSNFTLKIRSTKLEDSAMYFCAKLAGGTDTQYFGPGTRLTVL.

The chain is built from TRBV19 and TRBJ2-1, with TRBD2 as a possible D gene (6 bases). This CDR3 has 13 amino acids. Between the trimmed V and J ends, which lost 6 bases and 8 bases, there was a span of 14 bases. Germline-derived CDR1 and CDR2 are LNHDA and SQIVND (reference sequence). The DNA of the CDR3 is TGTGCCAGTAGCCCTCCGGGGGTGGATGAGCAGTTCTTC. This encodes CASSPPGVDEQFF.

The J gene is TRBJ1-2, the V gene TRBV5-6; D unresolved. Trimming pared 4 bases from V and 1 base from J, leaving 8 bases between. CDR3 length: 13 residues. CDR1 is SGHDT, CDR2 YYEEEE, per germline. The CDR3 region has the DNA TGTGCCAGCAGCACTGACATTAACTATGGCTACACCTTC. This encodes CASSTDINYGYTF. Combining the CDR3 with reference TRBV5-6 and TRBJ1-2 gives the whole variable domain DAGVTQSPTHLIKTRGQQVTLRCSPKSGHDTVSWYQQALGQGPQFIFQYYEEEERQRGNFPDRFSGHQFPNYSSELNVNALLLGDSALYLCASSTDINYGYTFGSGTRLTVV.

J is TRBJ2-3 and V is TRBV9; no definite D call. V lost 0 bases and J lost 2, with 7 bases in between. This CDR3 contains 14 residues. CDR1 and CDR2 (germline): SGDLS, YYNGEE. Here the CDR3 DNA reads TGTGCCAGCAGCGTAGATGCGTCCACAGATACGCAGTATTTT. Protein product: CASSVDASTDTQYF.

This chain links TRBV4-2 with TRBJ2-3; TRBD2 agrees at 11 bases. The V gene end was trimmed by 0 bases and the J gene end by 2 bases; junction bases not matched to a gene: 10. The CDR3 is 19 residues long. CDR1 and CDR2 from the germline V gene are LGHNA and YNFKEQ. CDR3 protein: CASSQDPASGGSFTDTQYF. The CDR3 DNA follows: TGTGCCAGCAGCCAAGATCCGGCTAGCGGGGGGAGCTTCACAGATACGCAGTATTTT.

The chain links TRBV3-1 (or the pseudogene TRBV3-2) to TRBJ2-1, with D possibly matching TRBD2 (6 bases). The CDR3 contains 16 residues. Germline values: CDR1 LGHDT, CDR2 YNNKEL (reference sequence). Trimming pared 2 bases from V and 4 bases from J, leaving 15 bases between. The CDR3 DNA follows: TGTGCCAGCAGCCAATCCCTCGGGACTCGTTACAATGAGCAGTTCTTC. Its protein product is CASSQSLGTRYNEQFF.

This chain links TRBV29-1 with TRBJ1-5, with D uncertain. V lost 4 bases and J 2 bases, leaving 12 bases between the germline ends. The CDR3 has 14 residues. CDR1 and CDR2 from the germline V gene are SQVTM and ANQGSEA. In DNA, the CDR3 is TGCAGCGTTGGGAGCTCTTGGGGCAATCAGCCCCAGCATTTT. Translated, it gives CSVGSSWGNQPQHF.

This clone was recorded once. This chain connects TRBV3-1 (or the pseudogene TRBV3-2) to TRBJ1-1; the D gene is possibly TRBD1 (6 bases). CDR3 size: 17 residues. Between the trimmed V and J ends, which lost 0 bases and 4 bases, there was a span of 18 bases. Germline CDR1 and CDR2: LGHDT and YNNKEL (reference sequence). CDR3 bases: TGTGCCAGCAGCCAAGAATCGGTTGGGCTCAGGGGCACTGAAGCTTTCTTT. Encoded protein: CASSQESVGLRGTEAFF.

The V gene is TRBV7-2, the J gene TRBJ2-3; 7 nucleotides line up with TRBD2. V trimming: 2 bases; J trimming: 6 bases; junction bases outside the gene matches: 5. Germline V gives CDR1 SGHTA, CDR2 FQGNSA. The CDR3 length is 14 residues. CDR3 residues: CASSLRPRGDTQYF. Here the CDR3 DNA reads TGTGCCAGCAGCTTACGACCGCGGGGGGATACGCAGTATTTT. The full variable domain, completed using reference TRBV7-2 and TRBJ2-3, is GAGVSQSPSNKVTEKGKDVELRCDPISGHTALYWYRQSLGQGLEFLIYFQGNSAPDKSGLPSDRFSAERTGGSVSTLTIQRTQQEDSAVYLCASSLRPRGDTQYFGPGTRLTVL.

CDR3 coding DNA: TGTGCCTGGAGTGAAAGGACAGGGGTCCTTCAGCCCCAGCATTTT. Translating it yields CAWSERTGVLQPQHF. The chain uses TRBV30 and TRBJ1-5; 9 bases agree with TRBD1. With V trimmed by 1 base and J by 6 bases, 7 bases remained unmatched. CDR3 size: 15 residues. The germline V gene encodes CDR1 GTSNPN and CDR2 SVGIG (reference sequence).

This clone appeared many times. The chain uses TRBV12-5 and TRBJ1-2; weak D call: TRBD1 (6 bases). The germline V and J ends were trimmed by 1 base and 8 bases, with 17 bases remaining between them. Per germline, CDR1 LGHNT and CDR2 FRNRAP. CDR3 size: 15 residues. CDR3 loop: CASGLGPQGYYGYTF. CDR3 sequence (DNA): TGTGCTAGTGGTTTGGGCCCGCAGGGGTATTACGGCTACACCTTC.

This sequence joins TRBV3-1 (or the pseudogene TRBV3-2) and TRBJ2-5; D not resolved. Germline loops: CDR1 LGHDT, CDR2 YNNKEL (reference sequence). Trimming shortened V by 1 base and J by 5 bases, and 20 bases separated the two germline ends. This CDR3 contains 17 residues. CDR3 protein: CASSQGRFRQVQETQYF. The CDR3 nucleotides read TGTGCCAGCAGCCAAGGTAGATTTCGGCAGGTCCAGGAGACCCAGTACTTC.

The chain has TRBV15 and TRBJ2-1; D is unresolved. V was shortened by 5 bases and J by 1 base, with 12 bases between the two germline ends. CDR3 length: 15 residues. CDR1 and CDR2 (germline): LNHNV, YYDKDF (reference sequence). The DNA of the CDR3 is TGTGCCACCAGCCCGCAAGAGGTGTCCTACAATGAGCAGTTCTTC. It encodes CATSPQEVSYNEQFF. Filled out from reference TRBV15 and TRBJ2-1, the complete variable domain reads DAMVIQNPRYQVTQFGKPVTLSCSQTLNHNVMYWYQQKSSQAPKLLFHYYDKDFNNEADTPDNFQSRRPNTSFCFLDIRSPGLGDTAMYLCATSPQEVSYNEQFFGPGTRLTVL.

This clone was observed once. J is TRBJ2-6 and V is TRBV6-6, with 11 positions matching TRBD1. In germline, CDR1 is MNHNY, CDR2 SVGAGI (reference sequence). V trimming: 8 bases; J trimming: 3 bases; junction bases outside the gene matches: 12. The CDR3 extends over 18 amino acids. The CDR3 sequence: CASGRTGGAVFGANVLTF. Here the CDR3 DNA reads TGTGCCAGCGGTCGGACAGGGGGCGCGGTGTTTGGGGCCAACGTCCTGACTTTC.

This clone is a singleton in its sample. The CDR3 loop reads CASSPGQEEKLFF. CDR3 DNA sequence: TGTGCCAGCTCTCCGGGACAGGAAGAAAAACTGTTTTTT. The V gene is TRBV18, the J gene TRBJ1-4; 8 positions agree with TRBD1. The CDR3 is 13 residues long. J was trimmed by 8 bases and V by 6 bases; bases with no gene match: 5. Germline V gene lookup returns CDR1 KGHSH and CDR2 LQKENI. Together with reference TRBV18 and TRBJ1-4, the CDR3 gives the full variable domain: NAGVMQNPRHLVRRRGQEARLRCSPMKGHSHVYWYRQLPEEGLKFMVYLQKENIIDESGMPKERFSAEFPKEGPSILRIQQVVRGDSAAYFCASSPGQEEKLFFGSGTQLSVL.